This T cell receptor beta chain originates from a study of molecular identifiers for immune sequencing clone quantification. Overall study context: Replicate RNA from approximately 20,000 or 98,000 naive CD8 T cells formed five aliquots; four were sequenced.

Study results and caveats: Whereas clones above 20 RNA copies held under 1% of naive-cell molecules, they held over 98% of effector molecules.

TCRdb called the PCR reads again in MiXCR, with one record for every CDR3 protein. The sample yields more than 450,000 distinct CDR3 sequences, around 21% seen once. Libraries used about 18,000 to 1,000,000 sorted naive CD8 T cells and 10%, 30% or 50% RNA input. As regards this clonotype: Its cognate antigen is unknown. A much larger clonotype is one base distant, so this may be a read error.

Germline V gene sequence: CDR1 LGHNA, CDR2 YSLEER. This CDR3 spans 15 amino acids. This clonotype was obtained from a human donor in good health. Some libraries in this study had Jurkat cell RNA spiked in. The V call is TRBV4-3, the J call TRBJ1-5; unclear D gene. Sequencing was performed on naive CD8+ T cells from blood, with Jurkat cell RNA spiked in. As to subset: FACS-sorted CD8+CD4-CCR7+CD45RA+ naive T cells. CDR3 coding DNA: TGCGCCAGCAGCCAAGAAGGGTATAGCGATCAGCCCCAGCATTTT. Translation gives CASSQEGYSDQPQHF.